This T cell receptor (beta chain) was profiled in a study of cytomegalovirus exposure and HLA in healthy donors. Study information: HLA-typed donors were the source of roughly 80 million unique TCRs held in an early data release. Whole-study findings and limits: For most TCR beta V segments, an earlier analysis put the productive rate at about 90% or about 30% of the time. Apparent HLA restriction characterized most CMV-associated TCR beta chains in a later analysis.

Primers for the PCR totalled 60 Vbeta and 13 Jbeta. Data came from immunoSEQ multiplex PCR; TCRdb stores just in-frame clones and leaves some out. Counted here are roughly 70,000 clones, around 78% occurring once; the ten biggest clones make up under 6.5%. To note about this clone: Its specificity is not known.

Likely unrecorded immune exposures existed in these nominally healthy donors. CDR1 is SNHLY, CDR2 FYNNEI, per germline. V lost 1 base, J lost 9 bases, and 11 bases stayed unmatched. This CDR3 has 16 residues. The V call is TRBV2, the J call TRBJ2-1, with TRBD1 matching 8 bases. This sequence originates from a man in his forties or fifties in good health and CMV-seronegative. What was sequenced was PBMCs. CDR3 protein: CASSEVQGAGFGEQFF. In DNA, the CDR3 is TGTGCCAGCAGTGAAGTCCAGGGGGCAGGGTTTGGTGAGCAGTTCTTC.